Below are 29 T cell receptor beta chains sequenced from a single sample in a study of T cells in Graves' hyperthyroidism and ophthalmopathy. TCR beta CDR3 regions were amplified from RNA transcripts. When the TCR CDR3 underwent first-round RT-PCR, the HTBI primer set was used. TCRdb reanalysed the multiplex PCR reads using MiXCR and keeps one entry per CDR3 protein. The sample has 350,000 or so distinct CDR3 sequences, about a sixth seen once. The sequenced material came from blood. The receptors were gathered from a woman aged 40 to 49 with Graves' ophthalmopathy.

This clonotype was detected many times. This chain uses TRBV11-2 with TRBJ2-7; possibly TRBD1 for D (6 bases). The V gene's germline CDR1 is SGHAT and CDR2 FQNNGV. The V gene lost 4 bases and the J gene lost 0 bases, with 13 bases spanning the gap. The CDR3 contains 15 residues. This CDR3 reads CASSYGTPSSYEQYF. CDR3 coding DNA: TGTGCCAGCAGCTACGGGACACCCAGCTCCTACGAGCAGTACTTC.

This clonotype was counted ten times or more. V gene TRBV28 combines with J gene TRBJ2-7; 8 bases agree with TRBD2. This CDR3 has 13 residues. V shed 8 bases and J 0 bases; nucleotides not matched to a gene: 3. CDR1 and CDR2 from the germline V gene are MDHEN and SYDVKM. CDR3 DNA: TGTGCCAGCCAGAGCGGGAGCTCCTACGAGCAGTACTTC. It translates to CASQSGSSYEQYF.

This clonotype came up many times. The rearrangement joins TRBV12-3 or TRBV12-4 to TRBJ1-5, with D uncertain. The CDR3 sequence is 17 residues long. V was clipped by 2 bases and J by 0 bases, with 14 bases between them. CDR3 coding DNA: TGTGCCAGCAGTTTAAAGGTTCAGGCCTATAGCAATCAGCCCCAGCATTTT. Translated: CASSLKVQAYSNQPQHF.

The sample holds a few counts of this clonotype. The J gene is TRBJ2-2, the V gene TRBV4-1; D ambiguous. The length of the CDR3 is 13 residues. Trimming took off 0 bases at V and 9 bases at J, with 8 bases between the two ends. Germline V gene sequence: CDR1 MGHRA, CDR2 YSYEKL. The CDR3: CASSQDRRRELFF. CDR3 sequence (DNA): TGCGCCAGCAGCCAAGATCGGCGGCGGGAGCTGTTTTTT.

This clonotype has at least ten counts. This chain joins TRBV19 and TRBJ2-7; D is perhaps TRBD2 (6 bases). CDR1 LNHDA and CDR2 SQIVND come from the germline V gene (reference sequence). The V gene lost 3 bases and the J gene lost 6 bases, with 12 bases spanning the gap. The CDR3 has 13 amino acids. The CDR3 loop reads CASSMNSGGEQYF. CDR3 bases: TGTGCCAGTAGTATGAATAGCGGAGGCGAGCAGTACTTC.

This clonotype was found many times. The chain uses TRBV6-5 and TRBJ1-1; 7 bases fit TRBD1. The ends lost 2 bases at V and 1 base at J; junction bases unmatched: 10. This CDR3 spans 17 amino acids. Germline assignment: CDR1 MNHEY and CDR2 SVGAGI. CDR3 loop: CASSYIPGGEQNTEAFF. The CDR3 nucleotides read TGTGCCAGCAGTTACATCCCAGGGGGAGAACAGAACACTGAAGCTTTCTTT.

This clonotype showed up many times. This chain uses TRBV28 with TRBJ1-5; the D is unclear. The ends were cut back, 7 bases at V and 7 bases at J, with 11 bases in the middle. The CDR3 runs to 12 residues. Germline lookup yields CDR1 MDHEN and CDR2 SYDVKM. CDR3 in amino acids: CASTDAGQPQHF. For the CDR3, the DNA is TGTGCCAGCACCGACGCGGGGCAGCCCCAGCATTTT.

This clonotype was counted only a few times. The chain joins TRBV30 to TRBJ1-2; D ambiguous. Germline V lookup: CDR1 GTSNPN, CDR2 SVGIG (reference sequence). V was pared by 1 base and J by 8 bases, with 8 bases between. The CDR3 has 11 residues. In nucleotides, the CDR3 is TGTGCCTGGAGTGCGGGGTCGGGCTACACCTTC. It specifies CAWSAGSGYTF.

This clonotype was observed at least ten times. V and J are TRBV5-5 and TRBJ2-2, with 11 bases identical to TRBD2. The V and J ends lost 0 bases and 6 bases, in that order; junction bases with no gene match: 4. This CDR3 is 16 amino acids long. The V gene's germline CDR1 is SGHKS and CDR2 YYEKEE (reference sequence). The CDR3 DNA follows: TGTGCCAGCAGCTTGGGAGGGACTAGCGGTGCCGGGGAGCTGTTTTTT. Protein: CASSLGGTSGAGELFF.

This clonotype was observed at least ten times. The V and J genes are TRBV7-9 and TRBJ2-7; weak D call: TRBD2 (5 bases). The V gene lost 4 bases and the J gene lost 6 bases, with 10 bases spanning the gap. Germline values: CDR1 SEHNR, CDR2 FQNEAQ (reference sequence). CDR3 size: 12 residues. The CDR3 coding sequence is TGTGCCAGCAGCTCGAGGGAAGGCGAGCAGTACTTC. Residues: CASSSREGEQYF. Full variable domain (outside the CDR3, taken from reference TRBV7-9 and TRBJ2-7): DTGVSQNPRHKITKRGQNVTFRCDPISEHNRLYWYRQTLGQGPEFLTYFQNEAQLEKSRLLSDRFSAERPKGSFSTLEIQRTEQGDSAMYLCASSSREGEQYFGPGTRLTVT.

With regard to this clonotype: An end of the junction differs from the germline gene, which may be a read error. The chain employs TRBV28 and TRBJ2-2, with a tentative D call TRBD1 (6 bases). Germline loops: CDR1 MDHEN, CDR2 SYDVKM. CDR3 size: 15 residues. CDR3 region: CVSRISQGTTGELFF. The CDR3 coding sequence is TGTGTCAGCAGAATTTCCCAGGGGACCACCGGGGAGCTGTTTTTT.

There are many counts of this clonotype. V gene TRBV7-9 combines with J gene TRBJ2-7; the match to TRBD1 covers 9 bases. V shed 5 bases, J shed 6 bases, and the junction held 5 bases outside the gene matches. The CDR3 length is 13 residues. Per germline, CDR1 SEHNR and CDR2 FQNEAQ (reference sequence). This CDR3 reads CASSARDRVEQYF. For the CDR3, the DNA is TGTGCCAGCAGCGCCCGGGACAGGGTCGAGCAGTACTTC.

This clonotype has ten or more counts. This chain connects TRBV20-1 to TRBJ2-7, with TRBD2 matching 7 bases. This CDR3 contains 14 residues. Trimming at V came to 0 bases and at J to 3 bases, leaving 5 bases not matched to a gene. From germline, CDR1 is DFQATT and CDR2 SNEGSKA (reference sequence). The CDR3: CSAREAGVVYEQYF. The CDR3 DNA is TGCAGTGCTAGAGAGGCGGGGGTTGTCTACGAGCAGTACTTC.

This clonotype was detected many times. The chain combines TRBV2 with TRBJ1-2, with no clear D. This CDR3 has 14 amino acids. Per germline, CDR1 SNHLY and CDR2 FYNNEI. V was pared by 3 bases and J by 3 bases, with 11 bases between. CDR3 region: CASSEENGYYGYTF. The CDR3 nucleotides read TGTGCCAGCAGTGAGGAGAACGGCTACTATGGCTACACCTTC. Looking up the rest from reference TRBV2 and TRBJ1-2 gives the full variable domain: EPEVTQTPSHQVTQMGQEVILRCVPISNHLYFYWYRQILGQKVEFLVSFYNNEISEKSEIFDDQFSVERPDGSNFTLKIRSTKLEDSAMYFCASSEENGYYGYTFGSGTRLTVV.

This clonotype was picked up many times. The CDR3 DNA sequence: TGTGCCAGCAGCTTAACAGGGGCAACCCCGGCCGAAGCTTTCTTT. Translating gives CASSLTGATPAEAFF. The rearrangement joins TRBV9 to TRBJ1-1; TRBD1 matches at 7 bases. Losses at the gene ends were 4 bases for V and 8 bases for J; bases not matched to a gene: 14. CDR3 length: 15 amino acids. Germline V lookup: CDR1 SGDLS, CDR2 YYNGEE.

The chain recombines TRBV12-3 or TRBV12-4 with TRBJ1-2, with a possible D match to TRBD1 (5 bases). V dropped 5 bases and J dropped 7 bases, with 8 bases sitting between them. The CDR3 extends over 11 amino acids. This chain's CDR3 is CASSPGSGYTF. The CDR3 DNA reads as TGTGCCAGCAGTCCAGGGAGTGGCTACACCTTC.

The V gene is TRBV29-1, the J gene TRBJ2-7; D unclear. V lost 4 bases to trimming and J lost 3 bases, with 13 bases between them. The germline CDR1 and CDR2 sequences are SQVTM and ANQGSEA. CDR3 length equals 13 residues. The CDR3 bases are TGCAGCGTTGTAGACCAATCCAACTACGAGCAGTACTTC. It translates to CSVVDQSNYEQYF.

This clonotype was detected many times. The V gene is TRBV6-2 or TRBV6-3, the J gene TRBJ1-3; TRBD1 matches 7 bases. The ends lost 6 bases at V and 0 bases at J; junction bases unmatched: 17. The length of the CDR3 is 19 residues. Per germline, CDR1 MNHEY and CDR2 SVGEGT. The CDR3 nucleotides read TGTGCCAGCAGCCTTCTCCCCAGGACAGGCCTTGACTCTGGAAACACCATATATTTT. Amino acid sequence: CASSLLPRTGLDSGNTIYF.

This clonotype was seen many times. The CDR3 region is CASRLTATNTEAFF. CDR3 coding DNA: TGCGCCAGCAGGCTCACAGCTACGAACACTGAAGCTTTCTTT. V is TRBV5-1 and J is TRBJ1-1; D is uncertain. The CDR3 sequence is 14 residues long. Germline CDR1 and CDR2: SGHRS and YFSETQ. Trimming left V 5 bases short and J 1 base short, with 12 bases between.

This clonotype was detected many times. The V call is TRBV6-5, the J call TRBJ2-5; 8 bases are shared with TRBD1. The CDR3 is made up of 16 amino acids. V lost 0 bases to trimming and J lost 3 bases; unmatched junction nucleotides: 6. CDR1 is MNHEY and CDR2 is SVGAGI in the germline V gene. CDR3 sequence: CASSYSGAGGEETQYF. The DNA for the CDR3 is TGTGCCAGCAGTTACTCTGGGGCAGGGGGCGAAGAGACCCAGTACTTC.

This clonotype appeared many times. CDR3 sequence: CASSYGGLSEAFF. The CDR3 DNA sequence: TGTGCCAGCAGTTACGGGGGGCTCTCTGAAGCTTTCTTT. The V and J genes are TRBV6-2 or TRBV6-3 and TRBJ1-1; TRBD1 is a possible D gene (6 bases). This CDR3 spans 13 amino acids. V lost 2 bases and J 6 bases, leaving 10 bases between the germline ends. The germline gives CDR1 MNHEY, CDR2 SVGEGT.

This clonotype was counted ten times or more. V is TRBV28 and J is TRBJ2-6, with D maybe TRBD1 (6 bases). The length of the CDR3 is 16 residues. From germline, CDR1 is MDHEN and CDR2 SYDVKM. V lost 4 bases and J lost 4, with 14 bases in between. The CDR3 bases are TGTGCCAGCAGTTCACAGAGGGGGACAGGGGCCAACGTCCTGACTTTC. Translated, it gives CASSSQRGTGANVLTF.

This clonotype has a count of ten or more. CDR3 loop: CATSVAGSTEAFF. CDR3 bases: TGTGCCACCAGTGTTGCCGGATCAACTGAAGCTTTCTTT. The rearrangement uses TRBV24-1 and TRBJ1-1; D not resolved. The CDR3 extends over 13 amino acids. Between the trimmed V and J ends, which lost 5 bases and 5 bases, there was a span of 11 bases. Germline CDR1 and CDR2: KGHDR and SFDVKD.

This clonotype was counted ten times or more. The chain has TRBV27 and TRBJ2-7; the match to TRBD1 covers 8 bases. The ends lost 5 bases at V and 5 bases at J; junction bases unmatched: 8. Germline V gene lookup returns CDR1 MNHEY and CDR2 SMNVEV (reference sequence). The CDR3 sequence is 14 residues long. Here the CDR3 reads CASSVDRGINEQYF. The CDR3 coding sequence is TGTGCCAGCAGTGTCGACAGGGGAATAAACGAGCAGTACTTC.

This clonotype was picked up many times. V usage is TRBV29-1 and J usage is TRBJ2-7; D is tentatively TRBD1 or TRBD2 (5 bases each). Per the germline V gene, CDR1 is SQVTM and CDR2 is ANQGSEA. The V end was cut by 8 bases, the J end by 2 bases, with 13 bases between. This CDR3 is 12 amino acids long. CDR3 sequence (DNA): TGCAGCATAAGGGACGGTACCTACGAGCAGTACTTC. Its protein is CSIRDGTYEQYF.

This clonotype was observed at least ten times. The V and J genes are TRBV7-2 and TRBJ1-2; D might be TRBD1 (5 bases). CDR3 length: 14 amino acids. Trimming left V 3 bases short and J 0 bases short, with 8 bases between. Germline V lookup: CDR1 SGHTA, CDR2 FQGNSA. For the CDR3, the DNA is TGTGCCAGCAGCTTGGAGACAGCTAACTATGGCTACACCTTC. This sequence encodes CASSLETANYGYTF.

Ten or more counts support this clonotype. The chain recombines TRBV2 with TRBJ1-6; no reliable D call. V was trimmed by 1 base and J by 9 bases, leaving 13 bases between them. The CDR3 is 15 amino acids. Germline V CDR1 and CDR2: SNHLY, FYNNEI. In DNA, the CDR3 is TGTGCCAGCAGTGAAGGGGGTCGAATGAGTTCACCCCTCCACTTT. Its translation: CASSEGGRMSSPLHF.

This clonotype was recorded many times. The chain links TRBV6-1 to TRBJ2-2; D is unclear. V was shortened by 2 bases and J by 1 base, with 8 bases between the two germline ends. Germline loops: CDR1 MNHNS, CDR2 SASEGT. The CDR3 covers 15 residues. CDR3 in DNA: TGTGCCAGCAGTGAAATAAGGAAGAACACCGGGGAGCTGTTTTTT. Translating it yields CASSEIRKNTGELFF.

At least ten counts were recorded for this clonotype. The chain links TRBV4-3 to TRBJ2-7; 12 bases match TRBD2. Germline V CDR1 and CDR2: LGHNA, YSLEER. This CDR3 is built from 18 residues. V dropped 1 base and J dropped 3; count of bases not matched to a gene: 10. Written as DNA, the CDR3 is TGCGCCAGCAGCCAAGTTTCCGGGACTAGCGGGTTGGTCTACGAGCAGTACTTC. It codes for CASSQVSGTSGLVYEQYF.